This record covers a single T cell receptor beta chain. With 2 bases removed from V and 8 bases from J, the gap between germline ends came to 14 bases. The CDR3 contains 14 residues. Germline V lookup: CDR1 SGHRS, CDR2 YFSETQ. The source of the sample is a study of blood T cell repertoires in COVID-19. As for the study in general: COVID-19 samples from acute and convalescent phases originated in the United States, Italy and Spain.

As handled by the study authors: Researchers report that nucleated cell counts were estimated from reference gene primer amplification. Sequenced by immunoSEQ multiplex PCR; TCRdb stores in-frame clones only, minus some. V and J calls and clone size are as listed in that table; D and trimming were resolved from the DNA. Of approximately 300,000 clones detected, roughly 86% appear once; the ten largest clones hold 11%. This TCR was recovered from a woman in her twenties or thirties with COVID-19, enrolled during active disease. The sample comprised peripheral blood. The V and J genes are TRBV5-1 and TRBJ2-4; D remains unclear. The CDR3 here is CASSFYSSNDIQYF. The CDR3 region has the DNA TGCGCCAGCAGCTTTTACTCCTCGAATGACATTCAGTACTTC.